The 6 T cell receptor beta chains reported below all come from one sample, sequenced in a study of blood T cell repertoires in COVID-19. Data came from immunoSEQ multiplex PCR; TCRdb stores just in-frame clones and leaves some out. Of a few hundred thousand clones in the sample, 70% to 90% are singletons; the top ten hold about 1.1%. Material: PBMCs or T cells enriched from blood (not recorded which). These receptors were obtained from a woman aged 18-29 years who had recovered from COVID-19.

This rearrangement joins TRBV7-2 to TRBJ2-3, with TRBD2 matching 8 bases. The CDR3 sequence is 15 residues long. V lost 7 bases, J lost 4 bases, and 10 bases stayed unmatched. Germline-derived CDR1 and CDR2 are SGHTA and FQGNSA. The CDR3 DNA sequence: TGTGCCAGCACCGTTAGCGGGGCCAAGGCAGATACGCAGTATTTT. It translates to CASTVSGAKADTQYF.

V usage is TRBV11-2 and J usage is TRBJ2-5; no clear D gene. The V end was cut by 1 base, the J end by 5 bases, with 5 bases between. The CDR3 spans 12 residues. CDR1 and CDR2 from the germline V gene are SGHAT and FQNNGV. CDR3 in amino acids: CASSLGLETQYF. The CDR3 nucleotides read TGTGCCAGCAGCTTAGGGCTCGAGACCCAGTACTTC.

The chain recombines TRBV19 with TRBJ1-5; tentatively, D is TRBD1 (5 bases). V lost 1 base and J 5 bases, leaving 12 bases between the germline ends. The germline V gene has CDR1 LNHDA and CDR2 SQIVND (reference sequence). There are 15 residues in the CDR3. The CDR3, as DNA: TGTGCCAGTAGTATAGTCGGGCAGGGTGATCAGCCCCAGCATTTT. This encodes CASSIVGQGDQPQHF.

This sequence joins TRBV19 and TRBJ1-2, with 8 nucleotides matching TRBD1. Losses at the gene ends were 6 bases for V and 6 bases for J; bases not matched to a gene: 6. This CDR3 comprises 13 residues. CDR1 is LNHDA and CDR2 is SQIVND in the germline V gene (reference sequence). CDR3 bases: TGTGCCAGTAGGCCTCCACAGGGGGATGGCTACACCTTC. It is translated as CASRPPQGDGYTF.

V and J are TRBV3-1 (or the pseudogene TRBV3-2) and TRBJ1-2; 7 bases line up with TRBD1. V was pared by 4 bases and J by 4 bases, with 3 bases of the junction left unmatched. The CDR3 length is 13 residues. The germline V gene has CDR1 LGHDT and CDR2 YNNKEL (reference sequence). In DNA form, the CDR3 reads TGTGCCAGCAGCCCCGGGACAGCCTATGGCTACACCTTC. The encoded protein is CASSPGTAYGYTF.

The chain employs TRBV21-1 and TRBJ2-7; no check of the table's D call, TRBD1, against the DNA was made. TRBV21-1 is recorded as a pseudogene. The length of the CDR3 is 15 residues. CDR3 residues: CASSKVCRVSYEQYF. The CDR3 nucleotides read TGTGCCAGCAGCAAAGTTTGCAGGGTCTCCTACGAGCAGTACTTC.